This is a list of T cell receptor beta chains from one sample in a study of cytomegalovirus exposure and HLA in healthy donors. The table came from immunoSEQ multiplex PCR; TCRdb's copy has only in-frame clones and leaves some out. This sample has roughly 120,000 clones, with approximately 84% found just once. The specimen was PBMCs. These receptors all come from a man aged 45-65 years in good health and CMV-seronegative. CDR3s include the opening cysteine and the closing phenylalanine or tryptophan. Fields, in order: D gene, J gene, clone size, V gene, CDR3 DNA, CDR3 protein. A D gene is named only where the DNA matches it firmly. Some rows mark clone size as missing; the rest say once, few, many or name a class of expanded clone.

d_call: -; j_call: TRBJ2-4; clone_size: few; v_call: TRBV30; cdr3_nt: TGTGCCTGGAGTGGACAGTCCAAAAACATTCAGTACTTC; cdr3_aa: CAWSGQSKNIQYF
d_call: TRBD1; j_call: TRBJ1-5; clone_size: few; v_call: TRBV6-1; cdr3_nt: TGTGCCAGCAGTGACCATTTTGGGACAGGGGCCATCCAGCCCCAGCATTTT; cdr3_aa: CASSDHFGTGAIQPQHF
d_call: TRBD1; j_call: TRBJ1-2; clone_size: -; v_call: TRBV7-3; cdr3_nt: TGTGCCAGCAGCTTAACAGCTGAGGACAGGGACTCCCACACCTTC; cdr3_aa: CASSLTAEDRDSHTF
d_call: -; j_call: TRBJ1-1; clone_size: -; v_call: TRBV11-1; cdr3_nt: TGTGCCAGCAGCTTAGGGGGAGCGGGTTTCACTGAAGCTTTCTTT; cdr3_aa: CASSLGGAGFTEAFF
d_call: TRBD1; j_call: TRBJ1-2; clone_size: once; v_call: TRBV7-2; cdr3_nt: TGTGCCAGCAGCTTGGACAGGGACTATGGCTACACCTTC; cdr3_aa: CASSLDRDYGYTF
d_call: TRBD2; j_call: TRBJ2-1; clone_size: -; v_call: TRBV6-5; cdr3_nt: TGTGCCACAGGACTAGCGGGAGAGGGTGAGCAGTTCTTC; cdr3_aa: CATGLAGEGEQFF
d_call: -; j_call: TRBJ1-4; clone_size: -; v_call: TRBV7-9; cdr3_nt: TGTGCCAGCAGTTCTGGTGGGGAGGCTAATGAAAAACTGTTTTTT; cdr3_aa: CASSSGGEANEKLFF
d_call: -; j_call: TRBJ1-5; clone_size: once; v_call: TRBV2; cdr3_nt: TGTGCCAGCAGTGAAGGGCCCAGGCTCCAGCCCCAGCATTTT; cdr3_aa: CASSEGPRLQPQHF
d_call: TRBD1; j_call: TRBJ1-4; clone_size: few; v_call: TRBV5-6; cdr3_nt: TGTGCCAGCAGCTTGGACAGGGGGCGAACTAATGAAAAACTGTTTTTT; cdr3_aa: CASSLDRGRTNEKLFF
d_call: -; j_call: TRBJ2-7; clone_size: -; v_call: TRBV6-5; cdr3_nt: TGTGCCAGCACCCAGACACAACGAGCCTACGAGCAGTACTTC; cdr3_aa: CASTQTQRAYEQYF
d_call: -; j_call: TRBJ2-1; clone_size: -; v_call: TRBV5-8; cdr3_nt: TGTGCCAGCAGCCTTTACAATGAGCAGTTCTTC; cdr3_aa: CASSLYNEQFF
d_call: TRBD2; j_call: TRBJ2-5; clone_size: -; v_call: TRBV5-6; cdr3_nt: TGTGCCAGCAGCCTGGGAAGACTAGCGGGAGAGACCCAGTACTTC; cdr3_aa: CASSLGRLAGETQYF
d_call: -; j_call: TRBJ1-5; clone_size: -; v_call: TRBV10-3; cdr3_nt: TGTGCCATCAGGGGAGATGGCAATCAGCCCCAGCATTTT; cdr3_aa: CAIRGDGNQPQHF
d_call: -; j_call: TRBJ1-1; clone_size: -; v_call: TRBV28; cdr3_nt: TGTGCCAGCAAGGAGACTGAAGCTTTCTTT; cdr3_aa: CASKETEAFF
d_call: -; j_call: TRBJ2-3; clone_size: -; v_call: TRBV5-6; cdr3_nt: TGTGCCAGCAGCTTGAGCGGAGGAACAGATACGCAGTATTTT; cdr3_aa: CASSLSGGTDTQYF
d_call: -; j_call: TRBJ1-6; clone_size: -; v_call: TRBV30; cdr3_nt: TGTGCCTGGAGTGACGGGGGAAAAGATTCACCCCTCCACTTT; cdr3_aa: CAWSDGGKDSPLHF
d_call: TRBD1; j_call: TRBJ1-1; clone_size: -; v_call: TRBV7-3; cdr3_nt: TGTGCCTCCAAGGGACAGGGGTTGACTGAAGCTTTCTTT; cdr3_aa: CASKGQGLTEAFF
d_call: TRBD1; j_call: TRBJ1-4; clone_size: -; v_call: TRBV5-4; cdr3_nt: TGTGCCAGCAGCTTGGACAGGGGGCCTGAAAAACTGTTTTTT; cdr3_aa: CASSLDRGPEKLFF
d_call: TRBD2; j_call: TRBJ2-5; clone_size: -; v_call: TRBV10-3; cdr3_nt: TGTGCCATCAGTGAGCTCAGGGAGGGAGAGACCCAGTACTTC; cdr3_aa: CAISELREGETQYF
d_call: TRBD2; j_call: TRBJ2-3; clone_size: -; v_call: TRBV7-2; cdr3_nt: TGTGCCAGCACCCTCTCCGGGGGGACTAGCACAGATACGCAGTATTTT; cdr3_aa: CASTLSGGTSTDTQYF
d_call: TRBD2; j_call: TRBJ2-5; clone_size: -; v_call: TRBV6-7; cdr3_nt: TGTGCCAGCAGTTACTCGAGGGTAGCGGGATACCAAGAGACCCAGTACTTC; cdr3_aa: CASSYSRVAGYQETQYF
d_call: TRBD1; j_call: TRBJ1-2; clone_size: -; v_call: TRBV27; cdr3_nt: TGTGCCAGCAGTTCAGGACAGGGCCCGAGGTATGGCTACACCTTC; cdr3_aa: CASSSGQGPRYGYTF
d_call: TRBD1; j_call: TRBJ1-2; clone_size: -; v_call: TRBV14; cdr3_nt: TGTGCCAGCAGCCACTGGGCCACAGGGGATAGGTTCAATGGCTACACCTTC; cdr3_aa: CASSHWATGDRFNGYTF
d_call: -; j_call: TRBJ1-1; clone_size: -; v_call: TRBV7-9; cdr3_nt: TGTGCCAGCAACCCTTCCGGGGGGGGGAACACTGAAGCTTTCTTT; cdr3_aa: CASNPSGGGNTEAFF